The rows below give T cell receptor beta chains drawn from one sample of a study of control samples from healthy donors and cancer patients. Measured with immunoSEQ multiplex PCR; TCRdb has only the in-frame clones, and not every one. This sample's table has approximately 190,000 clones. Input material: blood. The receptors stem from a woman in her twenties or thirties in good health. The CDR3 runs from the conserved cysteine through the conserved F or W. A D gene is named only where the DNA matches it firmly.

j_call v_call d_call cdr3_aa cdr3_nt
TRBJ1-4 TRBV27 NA CASSPDRRYEKLFF TGTGCCAGCAGCCCTGACAGACGTTATGAAAAACTGTTTTTT
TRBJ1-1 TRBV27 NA CASSLIVGGLNTEAFF TGTGCCAGCAGTTTAATAGTCGGGGGGCTCAACACTGAAGCTTTCTTT
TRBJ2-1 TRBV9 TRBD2 CASSTPPHGTSGVNQEFF TGTGCCAGCAGCACCCCTCCCCACGGGACTAGCGGGGTCAATCAAGAGTTCTTC
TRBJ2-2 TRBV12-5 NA CASGMTVTNTGELFF TGTGCTAGTGGGATGACAGTTACGAACACCGGGGAGCTGTTTTTT
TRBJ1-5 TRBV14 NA CASSTRRGCEQPQHF TGTGCCAGCAGCACTAGGCGGGGGTGCGAACAGCCCCAGCATTTT
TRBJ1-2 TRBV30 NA CAWGEGHYYGYTF TGTGCCTGGGGAGAGGGGCATTACTATGGCTACACCTTC
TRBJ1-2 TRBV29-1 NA CSVAGDGGEWQGYTF TGCAGCGTTGCTGGGGATGGGGGCGAGTGGCAAGGCTACACCTTC
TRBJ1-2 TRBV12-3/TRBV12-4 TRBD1 CASTRDRGGYTF TGTGCCAGCACCCGCGACAGGGGTGGCTACACCTTC
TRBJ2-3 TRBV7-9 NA CASSFVGTDTQYF TGTGCCAGCAGCTTCGTCGGCACAGATACGCAGTATTTT
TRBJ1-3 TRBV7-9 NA CASPQSSGNTIYF TGTGCCAGCCCCCAGAGCTCTGGAAACACCATATATTTT
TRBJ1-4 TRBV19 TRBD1 CASSMDRFKGEKLFF TGTGCCAGTAGTATGGACAGGTTCAAGGGTGAAAAACTGTTTTTT
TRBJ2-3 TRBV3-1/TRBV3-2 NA CASSQDRRPPADTQYF TGTGCCAGCAGCCAAGATCGGAGGCCCCCCGCAGATACGCAGTATTTT
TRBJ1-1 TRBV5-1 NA CASSFTGTFNTEAFF TGCGCCAGCAGCTTTACCGGGACATTCAACACTGAAGCTTTCTTT
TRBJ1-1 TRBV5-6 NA CASSLVARLRDEAFF TGTGCCAGCAGCTTGGTTGCCCGGCTGAGGGATGAAGCTTTCTTT
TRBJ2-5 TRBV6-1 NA CASSDGGALGTQYF TGTGCCAGCAGTGATGGCGGGGCCCTCGGGACCCAGTACTTC
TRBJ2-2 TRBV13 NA CASSWASAGELFF TGTGCCAGCAGCTGGGCTAGCGCCGGGGAGCTGTTTTTT
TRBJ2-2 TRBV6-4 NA CASSETDTGELFF TGTGCCAGCAGTGAGACAGACACCGGGGAGCTGTTTTTT
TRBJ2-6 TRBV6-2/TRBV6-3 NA CASSYQGTGANVLTF TGTGCCAGCAGTTACCAGGGTACTGGGGCCAACGTCCTGACTTTC
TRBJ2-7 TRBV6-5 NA CASSRGDYEQYF TGTGCCAGCAGTCGAGGGGACTACGAGCAGTACTTC
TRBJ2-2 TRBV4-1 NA CASSQSGELFF TGCGCCAGCAGCCAATCCGGGGAGCTGTTTTTT
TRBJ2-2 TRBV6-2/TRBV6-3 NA CASSFAGEDTGELFF TGTGCCAGCAGTTTCGCAGGGGAGGACACCGGGGAGCTGTTTTTT
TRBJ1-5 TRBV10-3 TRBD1 CAIKGTDNQPQHF TGTGCCATCAAGGGGACAGACAATCAGCCCCAGCATTTT
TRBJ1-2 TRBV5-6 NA CASSQDYGYTF TGTGCCAGCAGCCAAGACTATGGCTACACCTTC
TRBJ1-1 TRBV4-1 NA CASSRIGEMNTEAFF TGCGCCAGCAGCCGAATCGGAGAAATGAACACTGAAGCTTTCTTT
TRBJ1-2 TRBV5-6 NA CASSSSSRRPYGYTF TGTGCCAGCAGCAGTTCCTCCAGGAGGCCCTATGGCTACACCTTC
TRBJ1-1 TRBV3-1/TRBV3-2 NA CASSQVTGMGNTEAFF TGTGCCAGCAGCCAAGTTACAGGCATGGGGAACACTGAAGCTTTCTTT
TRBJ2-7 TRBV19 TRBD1 CASSIDRQGTYEQYF TGTGCCAGTAGTATAGATCGACAGGGGACCTACGAGCAGTACTTC
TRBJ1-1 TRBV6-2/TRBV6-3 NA CASSSHSRDTEAFF TGTGCCAGCAGTTCTCATTCAAGGGACACTGAAGCTTTCTTT
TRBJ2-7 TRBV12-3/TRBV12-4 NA CASSFPYEQYF TGTGCCAGCAGTTTCCCCTACGAGCAGTACTTC
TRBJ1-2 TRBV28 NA CASSRSTPRALYTF TGTGCCAGCAGCAGATCCACCCCCCGGGCCCTCTACACCTTC
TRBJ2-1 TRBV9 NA CASSVGRRLQSYNEQFF TGTGCCAGCAGCGTAGGTCGAAGATTACAGTCCTACAATGAGCAGTTCTTC
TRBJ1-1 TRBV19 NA CASSSGTLAAFF TGTGCCAGTAGTAGTGGGACCTTAGCCGCTTTCTTT
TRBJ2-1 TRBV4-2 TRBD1 CATASRDRESNEQFF TGTGCCACCGCTTCCCGGGACAGGGAATCCAATGAGCAGTTCTTC
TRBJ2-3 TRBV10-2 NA CASRGDSLEPDTQYF TGCGCCAGCAGGGGGGATTCCCTAGAGCCAGATACGCAGTATTTT
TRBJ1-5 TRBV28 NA CASSFRGARNQPQHF TGTGCCAGCAGTTTCCGGGGGGCGAGGAATCAGCCCCAGCATTTT
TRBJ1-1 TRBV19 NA CATKEGDYVTEAFF TGTGCCACTAAAGAGGGGGATTACGTCACTGAAGCTTTCTTT
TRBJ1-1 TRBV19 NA CASTLAPNTEAFF TGTGCCAGTACCTTGGCGCCGAACACTGAAGCTTTCTTT
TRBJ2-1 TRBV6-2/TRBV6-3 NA CASSYWQGGGNEQFF TGTGCCAGCAGTTACTGGCAGGGAGGGGGCAATGAGCAGTTCTTC
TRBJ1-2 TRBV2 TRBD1 CASSGQGLYGYTF TGTGCCAGCAGTGGACAGGGCCTCTATGGCTACACCTTC
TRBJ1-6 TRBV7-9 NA CASSFRNRAIHF TGTGCCAGCAGCTTTAGGAACAGGGCCATCCACTTT
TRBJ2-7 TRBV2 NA CARGGGASYEQYF TGTGCCAGGGGAGGGGGGGCGTCCTACGAGCAGTACTTC
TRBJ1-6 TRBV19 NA CASIPDSNSPLHF TGTGCCAGTATCCCTGACAGTAATTCACCCCTCCACTTT
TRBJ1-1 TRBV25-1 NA CASSSPWGGDEAFF TGTGCCAGCAGTTCCCCCTGGGGAGGGGATGAAGCTTTCTTT
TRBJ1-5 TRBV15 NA CATSRDRSGNQPQHF TGTGCCACCAGCAGAGATCGTTCGGGCAATCAGCCCCAGCATTTT
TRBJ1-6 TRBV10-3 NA CASQPGQSSSSYNSPLHF TGTGCCTCTCAACCCGGACAGTCGTCGAGCTCCTATAATTCACCCCTCCACTTT
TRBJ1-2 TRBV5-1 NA CASSLASEARRYGYTF TGCGCCAGCAGCTTGGCCTCGGAGGCCCGGCGGTATGGCTACACCTTC
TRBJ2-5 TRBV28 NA CASRPTGWETQYF TGTGCCAGCAGACCTACAGGGTGGGAGACCCAGTACTTC
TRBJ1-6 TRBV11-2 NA CASWGPRNSPLHF TGTGCCAGCTGGGGCCCTAGGAATTCACCCCTCCACTTT
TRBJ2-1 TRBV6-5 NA CASRRGLDSYNEQFF TGTGCCAGCAGGCGAGGACTGGATTCCTACAATGAGCAGTTCTTC
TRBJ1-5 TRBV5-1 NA CASSLGGLNQPQHF TGCGCCAGCAGCTTGGGCGGACTCAATCAGCCCCAGCATTTT
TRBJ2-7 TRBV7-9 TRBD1 CAMGTGLMGVYEQYF TGTGCCATGGGGACAGGGTTAATGGGGGTCTACGAGCAGTACTTC
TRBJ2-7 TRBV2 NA CASRKDGYEQYF TGTGCCAGCCGAAAGGACGGCTACGAGCAGTACTTC
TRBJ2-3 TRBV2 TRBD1 CASSERPRPRDRATDTQYF TGTGCCAGCAGTGAACGACCACGACCCAGGGACAGGGCTACAGATACGCAGTATTTT